This TCR beta chain was recorded in a study of T-cell memory formation after mild COVID-19. With 1 base removed from V and 0 bases from J, the gap between germline ends came to 18 bases. CDR1 and CDR2 (germline): MGHRA, YSYEKL. CDR3 length equals 19 residues. TCRdb processed the 5' RACE reads anew with MiXCR; each CDR3 protein has one entry. Of 350,000 to 500,000 distinct CDR3 sequences in the sample, more than 15% are singletons; the top ten hold 20% to 25%. The sequenced sample was PBMCs or a T cell subset sorted from them (not recorded which). This sequence originates from a man between 18 and 29 years old who had mild COVID-19 (a few samples of this study predate the infection). Cell type and time point are not known. The rearrangement uses TRBV4-1 and TRBJ2-2; the D gene is possibly TRBD2 (5 bases). In DNA, the CDR3 is TGCGCCAGCAGCCAAGTAGGGTACGGGGAAACTTCGAACACCGGGGAGCTGTTTTTT. This translates into CASSQVGYGETSNTGELFF.